The 16 T cell receptor beta chains listed next were all sequenced from one sample in a study of regulatory T cells in long-lasting Graves disease. Time point reported: newly diagnosed GD, antithyroid drugs for less than 3 months. PBMCs provided the RNA from which the TCR library was made. Sequencing libraries for TCR beta were prepared with iRepertoire HTBI primers and Arm-PCR of CDR3 regions. TCRdb reanalysed the multiplex PCR reads using MiXCR and keeps one entry per CDR3 protein. The profile covers around 460,000 distinct CDR3 sequences, with 11% to 15% appearing a single time and approximately 19% taken by the ten largest. These data were also reused for a study on T cells in Graves' hyperthyroidism and ophthalmopathy.

Here the sequenced sample was peripheral blood mononuclear cells (PBMCs), taken at new diagnosis, from a patient treated with antithyroid drugs. The receptors originated from a woman aged 45-65 years with Graves disease.

This clonotype was seen ten or more times. This chain connects TRBV28 to TRBJ2-7; 9 bases align to TRBD2. The germline gives CDR1 MDHEN, CDR2 SYDVKM. This CDR3 has 13 residues. V lost 6 bases to trimming and J lost 6 bases; unmatched junction nucleotides: 6. As DNA, the CDR3 is TGTGCCAGCAGCGTAGCGGGAGTAGGCGAGCAGTACTTC. Translating gives CASSVAGVGEQYF.

On this clonotype: This may stem from a read error, because a much larger clone lies one nucleotide away. The chain carries TRBV6-4 and TRBJ1-5; D unclear. The CDR3 contains 15 residues. V gave up 4 bases and J gave up 2 bases, with 12 bases separating them. Germline V gene data show CDR1 as MRHNA and CDR2 as SNTAGT. The CDR3 loop reads CASSARLVGNQPQHF. DNA for the CDR3: TGTGCCAGCAGTGCCCGACTGGTGGGCAATCAGCCCCAGCATTTT.

V is TRBV19 and J is TRBJ2-6, with TRBD2 matching over 9 bases. The CDR3 is 20 amino acids. Germline CDR1 and CDR2: LNHDA and SQIVND (reference sequence). V shed 11 bases, J shed 0 bases, and the junction held 20 bases outside the gene matches. The CDR3 region is CASKTLWAAGGSSGANVLTF. The CDR3 DNA sequence: TGTGCCTCAAAAACCCTATGGGCAGCGGGAGGCAGCTCTGGGGCCAACGTCCTGACTTTC.

This clonotype has at least ten counts. This chain uses TRBV7-9 with TRBJ1-4, with D unclear. Trimming left V 3 bases short and J 1 base short, with 6 bases between. CDR1 is SEHNR, CDR2 FQNEAQ, per germline (reference sequence). The CDR3 runs 14 residues. CDR3 in DNA: TGTGCCAGCAGCTTTGAGGGAACTAATGAAAAACTGTTTTTT. This sequence encodes CASSFEGTNEKLFF.

This clonotype was recorded many times. The chain's CDR3 is CASSLYTGGGTDTQYF. The CDR3 bases are TGTGCCAGCAGCTTATATACGGGGGGTGGCACAGATACGCAGTATTTT. The chain carries TRBV7-2 and TRBJ2-3; TRBD2 aligns across 7 bases. The CDR3 extends over 16 amino acids. The V segment lost 2 bases and the J segment 1 base; nucleotides outside the gene matches: 6. Germline V gives CDR1 SGHTA, CDR2 FQGNSA.

This clonotype was counted at least ten times. The rearrangement links TRBV20-1 to TRBJ2-4, with a tentative D call TRBD2 (6 bases). The V end was cut by 2 bases, the J end by 0 bases, with 14 bases between. The CDR3 is 16 amino acids. Germline lookup yields CDR1 DFQATT and CDR2 SNEGSKA (reference sequence). The DNA for the CDR3 is TGCAGTGCTAGAACTAGCTTTGAGATAGCCAAAAACATTCAGTACTTC. Translated, it gives CSARTSFEIAKNIQYF.

This clonotype turned up a few times. The CDR3 spells CASSPGSSGNTIYF. In nucleotides, the CDR3 is TGTGCCAGCAGCCCCGGGAGCTCTGGAAACACCATATATTTT. The V gene is TRBV4-2, the J gene TRBJ1-3; D is undetermined. V was cut by 4 bases and J by 0 bases, with 7 bases left in between. Germline lookup yields CDR1 LGHNA and CDR2 YNFKEQ. The CDR3 contains 14 residues.

This clonotype has ten or more counts. The chain combines TRBV7-3 with TRBJ2-1; TRBD2 matches 12 bases. After removal of 5 bases from V and 8 bases from J, the junction contained 4 bases not matched to a gene. The CDR3 is 14 residues long. Germline lookup yields CDR1 SGHTA and CDR2 FQGTGA. The CDR3 reads CASSQTSGSDEQFF. In DNA, the CDR3 is TGTGCCAGCAGCCAGACTAGCGGGAGCGATGAGCAGTTCTTC. Full variable domain (remainder filled in from reference TRBV7-3 and TRBJ2-1): GAGVSQTPSNKVTEKGKYVELRCDPISGHTALYWYRQSLGQGPEFLIYFQGTGAADDSGLPNDRFFAVRPEGSVSTLKIQRTERGDSAVYLCASSQTSGSDEQFFGPGTRLTVL.

This clonotype was seen more than once but under ten times. The chain carries TRBV5-6 and TRBJ1-2; 9 bases match TRBD1. CDR1 is SGHDT and CDR2 is YYEEEE in the germline V gene. CDR3 length: 16 amino acids. Trimming removed 1 base from V and 3 bases from J; junction bases left unmatched: 7. The DNA for the CDR3 is TGTGCCAGCAGCTTGCAACAGGGGGCAAGGTACTATGGCTACACCTTC. Protein product: CASSLQQGARYYGYTF.

This clonotype came up many times. The chain combines TRBV28 with TRBJ1-3; no clear D gene. Germline CDR1 and CDR2: MDHEN and SYDVKM. V shed 4 bases and J shed 1 base, with 11 bases lying between them. CDR3 size: 15 residues. The CDR3 DNA reads TGTGCCAGCAGTTCCGGTCTGTTATCTGGAAACACCATATATTTT. It is translated as CASSSGLLSGNTIYF.

In the case of this clonotype: Compared with germline, one end of the junction differs, possibly owing to a read error. The chain employs TRBV4-1 and TRBJ2-4, with no clear D. The CDR3 is made up of 12 amino acids. CDR1 and CDR2 (germline): MGHRA, YSYEKL. This chain's CDR3 is CASSQGPNVQYF. The CDR3 DNA is TGCGCCAGCAGCCAAGGTCCAAACGTTCAGTACTTC.

This clonotype turned up a few times. This sequence joins TRBV7-9 and TRBJ2-2; D is ambiguous. Germline V lookup: CDR1 SEHNR, CDR2 FQNEAQ (reference sequence). This CDR3 is built from 15 residues. Trimming took off 4 bases at V and 0 bases at J, with 9 bases between the two ends. CDR3 region: CASSSSRTNTGELFF. As DNA, the CDR3 is TGTGCCAGCAGCTCATCACGGACGAACACCGGGGAGCTGTTTTTT. Using reference TRBV7-9 and TRBJ2-2 for the parts outside the CDR3, the full variable domain is DTGVSQNPRHKITKRGQNVTFRCDPISEHNRLYWYRQTLGQGPEFLTYFQNEAQLEKSRLLSDRFSAERPKGSFSTLEIQRTEQGDSAMYLCASSSSRTNTGELFFGEGSRLTVL.

This clonotype was seen repeatedly, ten times or more. The chain combines TRBV7-9 with TRBJ2-3, with D perhaps being TRBD1 or TRBD2 (6 bases each). V was trimmed by 10 bases and J by 2 bases, leaving 13 bases between them. The germline CDR1 and CDR2 sequences are SEHNR and FQNEAQ (reference sequence). The CDR3 runs to 13 residues. CDR3 protein: CAIRWGATDTQYF. The CDR3, as DNA: TGTGCCATCCGTTGGGGGGCCACAGATACGCAGTATTTT.

Many counts were recorded for this clonotype. This chain's CDR3 is CASSSTGTNSYEQYF. In DNA form, the CDR3 reads TGTGCCAGCAGTAGCACAGGTACCAACTCCTACGAGCAGTACTTC. This rearrangement joins TRBV27 to TRBJ2-7, with D perhaps matching TRBD1 (5 bases). Deletions cut 5 bases from V and 0 bases from J, with 14 bases between. Germline V CDR1 and CDR2: MNHEY, SMNVEV (reference sequence). The CDR3 contains 15 residues.

For this clonotype: One base away lies a much larger clone, so this may be a sequencing read error. This chain joins TRBV6-1 and TRBJ2-5, with unresolved D. CDR3 size: 14 residues. The V end was cut by 2 bases, the J end by 1 base, with 8 bases between. Germline CDR1 is MNHNS and CDR2 is SASEGT. The CDR3 DNA follows: TGTGCCAGCAGTGAACTCTGTTCCCAAGAGACCCAGTACTTC. It translates to CASSELCSQETQYF.

There are many counts of this clonotype. The CDR3 DNA is TGTGCCATCAGTGAGTCTGGTGGGGTTACGAACACTGAAGCTTTCTTT. Translating gives CAISESGGVTNTEAFF. The genes are TRBV10-3 and TRBJ1-1; D unresolved. The CDR3 contains 16 residues. In germline, CDR1 is ENHRY, CDR2 SYGVKD. Trimming took 0 bases from V and 1 from J, leaving 12 bases between them.